This T cell receptor beta chain comes out of a study of cytomegalovirus exposure and HLA in healthy donors. Findings and limits, study-wide: Three chains linked to CMV were shown in vitro to be specific for CMV antigens. The authors later linked a missense DCLRE1C variant to TCR beta V- and J-gene trimming. Later, an analysis found that common viral pathogens appeared to be linked with several of the most significant clusters.

Vbeta (60) and Jbeta (13) primers were used in the PCR. The table came from immunoSEQ multiplex PCR; TCRdb's copy has only in-frame clones and leaves some out. The sample contains around 200,000 clones, under 85% of which appear only once. There are 17 residues in the CDR3. V trimming: 4 bases; J trimming: 8 bases; junction bases outside the gene matches: 18. Germline V gene lookup returns CDR1 SGHAT and CDR2 FQNNGV. This clone appeared a few times. Its antigen is unknown. The sequence was collected from a man in his fifties or sixties in good health and CMV-seronegative. What was sequenced was PBMCs. The genes are TRBV11-2 and TRBJ1-2; 8 bases line up with TRBD1. The CDR3 DNA reads TGTGCCAGCAGCTACTATGACAGGGGAAAGTGGAGAGAGGGCTACACCTTC. Protein product: CASSYYDRGKWREGYTF.